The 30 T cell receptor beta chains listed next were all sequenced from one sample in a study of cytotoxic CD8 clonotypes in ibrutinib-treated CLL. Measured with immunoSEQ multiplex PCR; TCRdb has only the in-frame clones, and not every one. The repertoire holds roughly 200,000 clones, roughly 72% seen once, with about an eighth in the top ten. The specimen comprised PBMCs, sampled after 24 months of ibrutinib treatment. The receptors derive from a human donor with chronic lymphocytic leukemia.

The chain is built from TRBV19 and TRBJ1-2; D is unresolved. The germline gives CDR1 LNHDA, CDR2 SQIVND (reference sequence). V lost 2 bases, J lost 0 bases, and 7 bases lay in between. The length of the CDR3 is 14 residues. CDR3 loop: CASSIRSANYGYTF. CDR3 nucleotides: TGTGCCAGTAGTATAAGGTCAGCTAACTATGGCTACACCTTC.

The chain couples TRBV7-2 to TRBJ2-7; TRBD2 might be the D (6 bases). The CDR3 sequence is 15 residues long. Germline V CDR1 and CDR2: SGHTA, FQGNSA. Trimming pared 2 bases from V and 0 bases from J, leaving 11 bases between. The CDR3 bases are TGTGCCAGCAGCTTAAGCCCTAGCGTCTCCTACGAGCAGTACTTC. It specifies CASSLSPSVSYEQYF.

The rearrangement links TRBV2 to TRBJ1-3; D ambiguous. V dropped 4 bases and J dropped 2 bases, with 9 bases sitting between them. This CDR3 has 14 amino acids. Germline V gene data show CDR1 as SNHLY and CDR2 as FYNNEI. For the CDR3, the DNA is TGTGCCAGCAGTGCCTCTCCGCCTGGAAACACCATATATTTT. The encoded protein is CASSASPPGNTIYF.

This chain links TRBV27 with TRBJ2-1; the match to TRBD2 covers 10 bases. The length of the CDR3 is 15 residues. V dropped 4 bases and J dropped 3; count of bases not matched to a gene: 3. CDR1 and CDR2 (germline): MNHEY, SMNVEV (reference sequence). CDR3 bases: TGTGCCAGCAGTTCACTAGCGGGATACTACAATGAGCAGTTCTTC. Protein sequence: CASSSLAGYYNEQFF.

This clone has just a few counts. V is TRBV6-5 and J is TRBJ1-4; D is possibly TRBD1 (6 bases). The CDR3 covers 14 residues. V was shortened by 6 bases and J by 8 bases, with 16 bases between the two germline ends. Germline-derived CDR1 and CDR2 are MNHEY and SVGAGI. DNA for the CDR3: TGTGCCAGCAGCCTCCGACAGGTTGACGAAAAACTGTTTTTT. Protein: CASSLRQVDEKLFF.

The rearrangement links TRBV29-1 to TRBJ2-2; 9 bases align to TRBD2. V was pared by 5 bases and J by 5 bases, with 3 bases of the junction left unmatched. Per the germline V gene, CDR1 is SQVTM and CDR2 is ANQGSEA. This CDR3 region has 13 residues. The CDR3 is CSVLREGTGELFF. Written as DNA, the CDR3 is TGCAGCGTTTTGCGGGAGGGGACCGGGGAGCTGTTTTTT.

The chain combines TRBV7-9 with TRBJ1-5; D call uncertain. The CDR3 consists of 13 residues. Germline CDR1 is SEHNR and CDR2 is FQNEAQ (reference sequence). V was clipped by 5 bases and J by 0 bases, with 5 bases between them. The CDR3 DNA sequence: TGTGCCAGCAGCCCAAATAGCAATCAGCCCCAGCATTTT. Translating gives CASSPNSNQPQHF. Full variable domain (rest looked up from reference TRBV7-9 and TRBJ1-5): DTGVSQNPRHKITKRGQNVTFRCDPISEHNRLYWYRQTLGQGPEFLTYFQNEAQLEKSRLLSDRFSAERPKGSFSTLEIQRTEQGDSAMYLCASSPNSNQPQHFGDGTRLSIL.

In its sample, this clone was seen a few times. The CDR3 reads CASSFASSEQYF. CDR3 sequence (DNA): TGTGCCAGCAGCTTTGCTAGCTCCGAGCAGTACTTC. The chain combines TRBV5-4 with TRBJ2-7; D might be TRBD2 (5 bases). CDR3 length: 12 residues. Germline CDR1 reads SGHNT; CDR2 reads YYREEE (reference sequence). Trimming shortened V by 2 bases and J by 6 bases, and 9 bases separated the two germline ends. Looking up the rest from reference TRBV5-4 and TRBJ2-7 gives the full variable domain: ETGVTQSPTHLIKTRGQQVTLRCSSQSGHNTVSWYQQALGQGPQFIFQYYREEENGRGNFPPRFSGLQFPNYSSELNVNALELDDSALYLCASSFASSEQYFGPGTRLTVT.

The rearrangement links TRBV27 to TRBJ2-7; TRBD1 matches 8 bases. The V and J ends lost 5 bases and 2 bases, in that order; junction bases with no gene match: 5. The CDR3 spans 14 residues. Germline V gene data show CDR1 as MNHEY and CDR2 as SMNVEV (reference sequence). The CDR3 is CASSKGDRTYEQYF. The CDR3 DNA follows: TGTGCCAGCAGTAAGGGGGACAGGACCTACGAGCAGTACTTC.

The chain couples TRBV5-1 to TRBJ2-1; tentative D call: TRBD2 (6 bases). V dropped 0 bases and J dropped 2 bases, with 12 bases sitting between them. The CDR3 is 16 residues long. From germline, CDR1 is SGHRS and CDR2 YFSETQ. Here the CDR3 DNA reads TGCGCCAGCAGCTTGGCCAGGCTAGCGCCCTACAATGAGCAGTTCTTC. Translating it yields CASSLARLAPYNEQFF.

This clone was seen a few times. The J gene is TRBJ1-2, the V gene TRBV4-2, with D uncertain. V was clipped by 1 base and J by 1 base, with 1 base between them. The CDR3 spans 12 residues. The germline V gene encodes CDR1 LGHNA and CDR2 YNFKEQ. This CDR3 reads CASSQGNYGYTF. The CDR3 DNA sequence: TGTGCCAGCAGCCAAGGTAACTATGGCTACACCTTC.

The CDR3 DNA follows: TGCAGCGTGGACAACTTGGAGACCCAGTACTTC. It yields the protein CSVDNLETQYF. This chain joins TRBV29-1 and TRBJ2-5; maybe TRBD1 (5 bases). The length of the CDR3 is 11 residues. V shed 6 bases and J shed 5 bases, with 10 bases lying between them. CDR1 and CDR2 from the germline V gene are SQVTM and ANQGSEA. The full variable domain, with the rest looked up from reference TRBV29-1 and TRBJ2-5, is SAVISQKPSRDICQRGTSLTIQCQVDSQVTMMFWYRQQPGQSLTLIATANQGSEATYESGFVIDKFPISRPNLTFSTLTVSNMSPEDSSIYLCSVDNLETQYFGPGTRLLVL.

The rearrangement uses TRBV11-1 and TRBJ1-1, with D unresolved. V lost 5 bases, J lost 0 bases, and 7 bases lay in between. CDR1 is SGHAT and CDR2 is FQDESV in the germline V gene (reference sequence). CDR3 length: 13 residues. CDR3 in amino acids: CASSRGLNTEAFF. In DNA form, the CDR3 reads TGTGCCAGCAGCCGAGGGTTGAACACTGAAGCTTTCTTT.

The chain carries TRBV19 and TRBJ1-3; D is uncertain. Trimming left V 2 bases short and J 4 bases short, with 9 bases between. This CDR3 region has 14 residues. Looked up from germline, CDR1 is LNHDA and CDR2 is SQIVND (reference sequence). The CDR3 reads CASSIWGSGNTIYF. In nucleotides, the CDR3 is TGTGCCAGTAGTATATGGGGTTCCGGAAACACCATATATTTT.

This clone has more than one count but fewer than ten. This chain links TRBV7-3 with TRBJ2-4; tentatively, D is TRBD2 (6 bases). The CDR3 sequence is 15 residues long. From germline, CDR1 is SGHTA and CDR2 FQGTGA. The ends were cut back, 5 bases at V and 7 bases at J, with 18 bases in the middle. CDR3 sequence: CASSPLGGGGNIQYF. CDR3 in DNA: TGTGCCAGCAGCCCCTTAGGAGGAGGAGGGAACATTCAGTACTTC.

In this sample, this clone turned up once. This CDR3 reads CAWSPGLADYEQYF. In nucleotides, the CDR3 is TGTGCCTGGAGTCCGGGACTAGCGGACTACGAGCAGTACTTC. The chain combines TRBV30 with TRBJ2-7, with 11 bases lining up with TRBD2. After removal of 2 bases from V and 3 bases from J, the junction contained 3 bases not matched to a gene. Looked up from germline, CDR1 is GTSNPN and CDR2 is SVGIG (reference sequence). There are 14 residues in the CDR3.

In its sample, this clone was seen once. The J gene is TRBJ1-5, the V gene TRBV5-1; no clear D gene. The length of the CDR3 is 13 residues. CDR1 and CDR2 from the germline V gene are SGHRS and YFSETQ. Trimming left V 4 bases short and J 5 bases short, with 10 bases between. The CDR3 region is CASSQTGDQPQHF. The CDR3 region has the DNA TGCGCCAGCAGCCAGACGGGTGATCAGCCCCAGCATTTT.

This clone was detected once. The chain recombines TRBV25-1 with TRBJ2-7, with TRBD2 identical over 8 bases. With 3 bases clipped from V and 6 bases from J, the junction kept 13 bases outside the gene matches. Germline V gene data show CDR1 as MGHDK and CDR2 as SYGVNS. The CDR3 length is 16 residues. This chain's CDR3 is CASSDNLLGLESEQYF. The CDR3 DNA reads TGTGCCAGCAGTGACAATCTCCTGGGACTAGAGAGCGAGCAGTACTTC.

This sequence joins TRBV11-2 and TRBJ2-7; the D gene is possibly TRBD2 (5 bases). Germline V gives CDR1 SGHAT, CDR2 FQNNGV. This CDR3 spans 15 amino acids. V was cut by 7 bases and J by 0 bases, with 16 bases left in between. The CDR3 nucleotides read TGTGCCAGCATCCCGACTACTACCACCTCCTACGAGCAGTACTTC. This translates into CASIPTTTTSYEQYF.

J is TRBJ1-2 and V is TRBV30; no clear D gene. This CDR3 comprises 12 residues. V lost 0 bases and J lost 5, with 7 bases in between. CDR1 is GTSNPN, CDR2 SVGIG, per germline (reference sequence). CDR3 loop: CAWSVAAYGYTF. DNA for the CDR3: TGTGCCTGGAGTGTTGCAGCTTATGGCTACACCTTC.

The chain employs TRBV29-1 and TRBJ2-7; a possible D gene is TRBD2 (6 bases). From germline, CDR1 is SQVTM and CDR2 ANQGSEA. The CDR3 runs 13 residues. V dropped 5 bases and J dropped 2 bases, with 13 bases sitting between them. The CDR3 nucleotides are TGCAGCGTTTCTCAGCGGGCCGCCTACGAGCAGTACTTC. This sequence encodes CSVSQRAAYEQYF.

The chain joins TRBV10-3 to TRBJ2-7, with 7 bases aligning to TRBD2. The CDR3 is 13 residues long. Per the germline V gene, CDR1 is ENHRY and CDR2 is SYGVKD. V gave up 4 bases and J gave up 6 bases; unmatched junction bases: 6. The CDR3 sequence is CAISGGGSPEQYF. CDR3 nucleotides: TGTGCCATCAGTGGCGGGGGAAGCCCCGAGCAGTACTTC.

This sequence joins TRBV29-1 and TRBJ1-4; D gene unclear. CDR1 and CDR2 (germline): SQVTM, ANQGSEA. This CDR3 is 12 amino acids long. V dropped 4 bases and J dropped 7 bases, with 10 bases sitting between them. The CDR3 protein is CSVVEVGEKLFF. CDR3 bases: TGCAGCGTTGTCGAAGTTGGTGAAAAACTGTTTTTT.

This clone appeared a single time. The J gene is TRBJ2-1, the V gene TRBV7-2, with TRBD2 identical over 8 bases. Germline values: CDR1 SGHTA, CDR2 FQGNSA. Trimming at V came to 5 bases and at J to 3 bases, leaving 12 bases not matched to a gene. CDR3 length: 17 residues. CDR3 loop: CASSPDPPGLDYNEQFF. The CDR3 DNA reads TGTGCCAGCAGCCCCGACCCACCGGGACTAGACTACAATGAGCAGTTCTTC.

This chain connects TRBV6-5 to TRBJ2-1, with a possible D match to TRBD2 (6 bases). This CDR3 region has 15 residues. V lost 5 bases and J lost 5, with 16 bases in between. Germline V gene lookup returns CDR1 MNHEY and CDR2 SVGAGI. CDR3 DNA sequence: TGTGCCAGCAGTCCCCACGGCGGGAACAACAATGAGCAGTTCTTC. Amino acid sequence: CASSPHGGNNNEQFF.

The CDR3 protein is CASRWKGQPQHF. CDR3 DNA sequence: TGTGCCAGCAGATGGAAGGGACAGCCCCAGCATTTT. V is TRBV6-1 and J is TRBJ1-5; D is uncertain. The CDR3 totals 12 residues. V was shortened by 6 bases and J by 7 bases, with 10 bases between the two germline ends. Germline CDR1 and CDR2: MNHNS and SASEGT.

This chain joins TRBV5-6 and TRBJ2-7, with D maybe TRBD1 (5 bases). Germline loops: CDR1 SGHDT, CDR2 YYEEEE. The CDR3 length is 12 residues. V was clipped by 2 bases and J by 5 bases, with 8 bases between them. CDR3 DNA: TGTGCCAGCAGCTTTATCAGGGACGAGCAGTACTTC. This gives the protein CASSFIRDEQYF.

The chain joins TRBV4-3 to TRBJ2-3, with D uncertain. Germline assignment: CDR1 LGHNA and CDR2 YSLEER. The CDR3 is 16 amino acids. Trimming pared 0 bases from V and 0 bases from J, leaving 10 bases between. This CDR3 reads CASSQDAYSSTDTQYF. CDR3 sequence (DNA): TGCGCCAGCAGCCAAGACGCGTACTCCAGCACAGATACGCAGTATTTT.

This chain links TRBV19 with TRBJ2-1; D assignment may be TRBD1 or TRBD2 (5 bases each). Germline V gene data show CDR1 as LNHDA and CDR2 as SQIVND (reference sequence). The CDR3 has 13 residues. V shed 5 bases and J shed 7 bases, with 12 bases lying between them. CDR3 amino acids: CASSLGPSNEQFF. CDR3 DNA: TGTGCCAGTAGTCTGGGACCCTCGAATGAGCAGTTCTTC.

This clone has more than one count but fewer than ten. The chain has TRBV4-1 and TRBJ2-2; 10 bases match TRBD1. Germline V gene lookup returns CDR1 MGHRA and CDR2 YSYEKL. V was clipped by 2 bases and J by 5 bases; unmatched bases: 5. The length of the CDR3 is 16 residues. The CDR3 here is CASSQTPGQGTGELFF. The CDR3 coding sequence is TGCGCCAGCAGCCAAACCCCGGGACAGGGGACCGGGGAGCTGTTTTTT.